The 22 T cell receptor beta chains in this list originate from one sample, sequenced in a study of human T cells and chemical hapten exposure. Documented time point: healthy volunteer bleed at 2 weeks. Unfractionated whole blood was the source from which total RNA was extracted. TCRdb fed the RACE reads into MiXCR, producing one record per CDR3 protein. The sample has some 90,000 distinct CDR3 sequences; about 8.8% are singletons. Sequenced: whole blood. Receptors were obtained from a female donor in good health. Some clones in this sample may be carry-over from other donors' samples.

The chain has TRBV7-2 and TRBJ1-5, with 7 bases aligning to TRBD1. CDR1 is SGHTA, CDR2 FQGNSA, per germline. This CDR3 has 16 amino acids. The trim removed 1 base at V and 4 bases at J, leaving 7 bases unmatched. CDR3 residues: CASSLEAGQKNQPQHF. CDR3 nucleotide sequence: TGTGCCAGCAGCTTAGAGGCGGGACAGAAAAATCAGCCCCAGCATTTT.

This clonotype was seen ten or more times. The CDR3 protein is CSVALAGGEQYF. The CDR3 coding sequence is TGCAGCGTTGCCCTAGCGGGAGGTGAGCAGTACTTC. V usage is TRBV29-1 and J usage is TRBJ2-7, with 11 bases aligning to TRBD2. V was pared by 4 bases and J by 7 bases, with 3 bases of the junction left unmatched. The CDR3 totals 12 residues. From germline, CDR1 is SQVTM and CDR2 ANQGSEA.

A few counts support this clonotype. V and J are TRBV12-3 or TRBV12-4 and TRBJ1-4; D ambiguous. V lost 5 bases to trimming and J lost 1 base, with 8 bases between them. CDR3 length: 14 residues. The CDR3 DNA is TGTGCCAGCAGTCCCCTAGGAACTAATGAAAAACTGTTTTTT. Translated, it gives CASSPLGTNEKLFF.

This clonotype showed up just a few times. The V gene is TRBV20-1, the J gene TRBJ2-7; D is perhaps TRBD1 (5 bases). The V end was cut by 3 bases, the J end by 2 bases, with 14 bases between. This CDR3 comprises 14 residues. The germline CDR1 and CDR2 sequences are DFQATT and SNEGSKA (reference sequence). Written as DNA, the CDR3 is TGCAGTGCTAGGGGGCGCCACCTGACCTACGAGCAGTACTTC. Amino acid sequence: CSARGRHLTYEQYF.

This clonotype was seen a handful of times. This chain uses TRBV28 with TRBJ2-3; D may be TRBD2 (5 bases). Trimming took 6 bases from V and 4 from J, leaving 14 bases between them. Germline V CDR1 and CDR2: MDHEN, SYDVKM. The CDR3 loop spans 14 amino acids. The CDR3 loop reads CASRERSWADTQYF. The DNA for the CDR3 is TGTGCCAGCAGGGAGCGGAGTTGGGCAGATACGCAGTATTTT.

The CDR3 reads CASSLEGGWNQPQHF. Written as DNA, the CDR3 is TGCGCCAGCAGCTTGGAGGGGGGTTGGAATCAGCCCCAGCATTTT. V gene TRBV5-1 combines with J gene TRBJ1-5, with TRBD1 as a possible D gene (6 bases). V lost 0 bases, J lost 4 bases, and 11 bases lay in between. Germline values: CDR1 SGHRS, CDR2 YFSETQ. The CDR3 runs 15 residues.

There are many counts of this clonotype. The chain is built from TRBV10-3 and TRBJ1-2, with D maybe TRBD1 (5 bases). V dropped 8 bases and J dropped 5 bases, with 15 bases sitting between them. CDR1 is ENHRY, CDR2 SYGVKD, per germline. This CDR3 contains 13 residues. This CDR3 reads CAIGEGQGYGYTF. The CDR3 coding sequence is TGTGCCATCGGAGAGGGGCAGGGATATGGCTACACCTTC.

The V call is TRBV7-2, the J call TRBJ1-5; D not certain. Germline V CDR1 and CDR2: SGHTA, FQGNSA. This CDR3 comprises 14 residues. Trimming shortened V by 4 bases and J by 3 bases, and 10 bases separated the two germline ends. This chain's CDR3 is CASSSIGHNQPQHF. CDR3 in DNA: TGTGCCAGCAGCTCCATTGGCCACAATCAGCCCCAGCATTTT.

The V and J genes are TRBV2 and TRBJ2-3; 7 bases are a match to TRBD2. Germline V gene lookup returns CDR1 SNHLY and CDR2 FYNNEI. V dropped 4 bases and J dropped 2; count of bases not matched to a gene: 3. The CDR3 is made up of 14 amino acids. CDR3 bases: TGTGCCAGCAGTGCTAGCGGACCCACAGATACGCAGTATTTT. It translates to CASSASGPTDTQYF.

Many counts were recorded for this clonotype. CDR3 nucleotide sequence: TGTGCCACCAGCAGAGATCATGGTAGGGGCAAGATACCAGACAATGAGCAGTTCTTC. Protein sequence: CATSRDHGRGKIPDNEQFF. This chain connects TRBV15 to TRBJ2-1; weak D call: TRBD1 (5 bases). CDR1 is LNHNV, CDR2 YYDKDF, per germline (reference sequence). V lost 0 bases and J 5 bases, leaving 23 bases between the germline ends. The CDR3 loop spans 19 amino acids. The full variable domain, with the rest looked up from reference TRBV15 and TRBJ2-1, is DAMVIQNPRYQVTQFGKPVTLSCSQTLNHNVMYWYQQKSSQAPKLLFHYYDKDFNNEADTPDNFQSRRPNTSFCFLDIRSPGLGDTAMYLCATSRDHGRGKIPDNEQFFGPGTRLTVL.

V gene TRBV12-3 or TRBV12-4 combines with J gene TRBJ1-1, with 12 bases identical to TRBD1. The CDR3 runs to 14 residues. Trimming at V came to 6 bases and at J to 1 base, leaving 0 bases not matched to a gene. The CDR3 DNA is TGTGCCAGCAGGGGACAGGGGGCGAACACTGAAGCTTTCTTT. This codes for CASRGQGANTEAFF.

This clonotype was counted a few times. The rearrangement uses TRBV27 and TRBJ2-7; 9 nucleotides agree with TRBD1. The CDR3 loop spans 16 amino acids. Trimming took 6 bases from V and 4 from J; bases not matched to a gene: 13. CDR1 and CDR2 (germline): MNHEY, SMNVEV (reference sequence). The CDR3 here is CASSHGPGQGKYEQYF. CDR3 bases: TGTGCCAGCAGCCATGGCCCCGGACAGGGGAAGTACGAGCAGTACTTC.

This clonotype was found a few times. The V gene is TRBV20-1, the J gene TRBJ2-1, with D perhaps TRBD2 (6 bases). V lost 5 bases to trimming and J lost 4 bases, with 9 bases between them. The CDR3 contains 12 residues. Germline CDR1 reads DFQATT; CDR2 reads SNEGSKA (reference sequence). Written as DNA, the CDR3 is TGCAGTGCTCAGGGACTTTACAATGAGCAGTTCTTC. This gives the protein CSAQGLYNEQFF.

The sample holds a few counts of this clonotype. This rearrangement joins TRBV20-1 to TRBJ2-7, with 9 bases matching TRBD1. The germline V gene encodes CDR1 DFQATT and CDR2 SNEGSKA (reference sequence). The CDR3 length is 13 residues. V was pared by 7 bases and J by 3 bases, with 7 bases of the junction left unmatched. The DNA of the CDR3 is TGCAGTGTCCGAGACAGGGGGAACTACGAGCAGTACTTC. Encoded protein: CSVRDRGNYEQYF.

The CDR3 protein is CASSFSYRGQRNYGYTF. CDR3 sequence (DNA): TGTGCCAGCAGTTTCTCTTACAGGGGGCAGCGGAACTATGGCTACACCTTC. The rearrangement joins TRBV27 to TRBJ1-2, with 9 bases fitting TRBD1. J gave up 2 bases and V 3 bases, and 10 bases lay outside the gene matches. Germline V lookup: CDR1 MNHEY, CDR2 SMNVEV (reference sequence). CDR3 length: 17 amino acids.

This clonotype was seen more than once but under ten times. The chain is built from TRBV12-3 or TRBV12-4 and TRBJ1-2; 7 bases line up with TRBD1. This CDR3 contains 15 residues. The J segment lost 4 bases and the V segment lost 0 bases, leaving 5 bases of the junction unmatched. CDR3 in amino acids: CASSLAGTVIYGYTF. DNA of the CDR3: TGTGCCAGCAGTTTAGCCGGGACAGTCATCTATGGCTACACCTTC.

This clonotype was detected ten times or more. The V gene is TRBV6-2 or TRBV6-3, the J gene TRBJ1-6; 9 bases match TRBD1. The trim removed 5 bases at V and 10 bases at J, leaving 9 bases unmatched. The CDR3 covers 15 residues. Looked up from germline, CDR1 is MNHEY and CDR2 is SVGEGT. The DNA of the CDR3 is TGTGCCAGCAGTAACCGGGACAGGGAACGGTCACCCCTCCACTTT. Translating it yields CASSNRDRERSPLHF.

Turning to this clonotype: This sequence may be a read error, since a much larger clone differs from it by one base. The rearrangement joins TRBV7-6 to TRBJ2-7; 8 bases map to TRBD1. Germline V lookup: CDR1 SGHVS, CDR2 FNYEAQ. There are 15 residues in the CDR3. CDR3 nucleotides: TGTGGCAGCAGCTTAGCCCCCGGACAGGGAAGCGAGCAGTACTTC. Its protein product is CGSSLAPGQGSEQYF. The full variable domain, its missing parts supplied by reference TRBV7-6 and TRBJ2-7, is GAGVSQSPRYKVTKRGQDVALRCDPISGHVSLYWYRQALGQGPEFLTYFNYEAQQDKSGLPNDRFSAERPEGSISTLTIQRTEQRDSAMYRCGSSLAPGQGSEQYFGPGTRLTVT.

This clonotype was counted ten times or more. The J gene is TRBJ2-1, the V gene TRBV28; D possibly corresponds to TRBD2 (6 bases). Trimming stripped 9 bases from V and 9 bases from J, with 18 bases between. The CDR3 totals 13 residues. Germline V CDR1 and CDR2: MDHEN, SYDVKM. The CDR3 DNA is TGTGCCAGTCGGGACTCCTCCTTGGGTGAGCAGTTCTTC. Its translation: CASRDSSLGEQFF. Full variable domain (outside the CDR3, taken from reference TRBV28 and TRBJ2-1): DVKVTQSSRYLVKRTGEKVFLECVQDMDHENMFWYRQDPGLGLRLIYFSYDVKMKEKGDIPEGYSVSREKKERFSLILESASTNQTSMYLCASRDSSLGEQFFGPGTRLTVL.

The gene calls are TRBV20-1 and TRBJ2-7; D unresolved. Germline CDR1 and CDR2: DFQATT and SNEGSKA (reference sequence). Deletions cut 6 bases from V and 0 bases from J, with 18 bases between. This CDR3 contains 15 residues. The CDR3 loop is CSARRGHLSSYEQYF. The CDR3 DNA sequence: TGCAGTGCCAGACGTGGGCATTTAAGCTCCTACGAGCAGTACTTC.

The genes are TRBV12-3 or TRBV12-4 and TRBJ2-5; D unclear. V shed 5 bases and J shed 4 bases, with 8 bases lying between them. The CDR3 is 12 amino acids. CDR3 residues: CASSRGRETQYF. The CDR3 DNA reads as TGTGCCAGCAGTCGAGGAAGAGAGACCCAGTACTTC.

This clonotype was picked up many times. The chain recombines TRBV29-1 with TRBJ2-5, with D perhaps matching TRBD1 or TRBD2 (5 bases each). Germline CDR1 and CDR2: SQVTM and ANQGSEA. This CDR3 is 13 amino acids long. CDR3 sequence reads: CGFFYGALETQYF. CDR3 DNA sequence: TGCGGATTTTTCTACGGGGCACTAGAGACCCAGTACTTC.